Reported below is one T cell receptor (beta chain). Its antigen is unknown. A junction boundary mismatches the germline segment, possibly from a read error. Breast cancer patients provided tissue from their axillary draining lymph nodes. MiXCR was run by TCRdb on the multiplex PCR reads, yielding one entry per CDR3 protein. The table has about 220,000 distinct CDR3 sequences, 34% seen once. This record belongs to a study of breast tumors, draining lymph nodes, adjacent tissues. Overall study findings and caveats: Tumors had less TCR diversity than lymph nodes, more than nontumor tissue. Compared with basal-like, luminal-like tumors shared significantly more repertoire with nontumor tissue. Data fit most tumor T cells coming from lymph node, expanding in tumor.

The TCR originated in a female donor with breast cancer. Some clones in this sample may be carry-over from other donors' samples. The specimen was axillary lymph node tissue.

The CDR3 region is CAGSARQGNYGYTF. The CDR3 DNA is TGTGCCGGCAGCGCCCGACAGGGTAACTATGGCTACACCTTC. The gene calls are TRBV6-1 and TRBJ1-2; 7 nucleotides align to TRBD1. The germline gives CDR1 MNHNS, CDR2 SASEGT. This CDR3 contains 14 residues.